This entry describes one T cell receptor beta chain. These data are taken from a study of blood T cells in healthy people across ages. Germline assignment: CDR1 SQVTM and CDR2 ANQGSEA. The CDR3 totals 13 residues. Trimming removed 6 bases from V and 0 bases from J, with 8 bases in between. With a J-beta primer mix and a sample-barcoded 5' primer, a second PCR ran about 7 to 12 cycles. Each of the cDNA molecules was tagged by a template-switch adaptor with 12 random nucleotides. MiXCR was run by TCRdb on the 5' RACE reads, yielding one entry per CDR3 protein. The table lists 700,000 to 950,000 distinct CDR3 sequences, more than 45% of them singletons. The donors, all healthy, were Caucasians living in Russia, aged roughly 6 to 100.

This clonotype was obtained from a man under 40 in good health. The chain carries TRBV29-1 and TRBJ1-4, with D perhaps matching TRBD1 (5 bases). The sequenced sample was blood. This CDR3 reads CSVSGPTNEKLFF. The CDR3 DNA follows: TGCAGCGTCTCAGGGCCAACTAATGAAAAACTGTTTTTT.